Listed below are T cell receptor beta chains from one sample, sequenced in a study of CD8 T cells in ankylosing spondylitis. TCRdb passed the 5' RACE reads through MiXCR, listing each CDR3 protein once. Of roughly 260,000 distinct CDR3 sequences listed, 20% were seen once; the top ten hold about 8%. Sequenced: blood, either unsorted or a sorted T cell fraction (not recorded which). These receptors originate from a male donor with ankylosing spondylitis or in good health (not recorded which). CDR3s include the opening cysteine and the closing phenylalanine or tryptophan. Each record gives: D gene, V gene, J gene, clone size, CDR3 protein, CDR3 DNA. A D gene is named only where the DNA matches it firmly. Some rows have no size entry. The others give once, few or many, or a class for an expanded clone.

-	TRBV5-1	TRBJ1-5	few	CASSAGVLNQPQHF	TGCGCCAGCAGCGCAGGGGTCCTCAATCAGCCCCAGCATTTT
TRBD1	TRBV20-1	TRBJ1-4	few	CSARQTGGNEKLFF	TGCAGTGCTCGTCAGACAGGGGGTAATGAAAAACTGTTTTTT
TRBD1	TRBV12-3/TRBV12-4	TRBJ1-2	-	CASSYDRGRGYDYTF	TGTGCCAGCAGCTACGACAGGGGGCGCGGGTATGACTACACCTTC
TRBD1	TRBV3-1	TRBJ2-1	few	CASSQDATGLWDEQFF	TGTGCCAGCAGCCAAGATGCGACAGGGCTGTGGGATGAGCAGTTCTTC
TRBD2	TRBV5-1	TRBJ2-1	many	CASSLGLAGVDEQFF	TGCGCCAGCAGCTTGGGACTAGCGGGAGTGGATGAGCAGTTCTTC
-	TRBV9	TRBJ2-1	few	CASSAGQFGTYNEQFF	TGTGCCAGCAGCGCCGGACAGTTTGGAACCTACAATGAGCAGTTCTTC
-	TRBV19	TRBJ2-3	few	CASSWGPSTDTQYF	TGTGCCAGTTCGTGGGGGCCTTCCACAGATACGCAGTATTTT
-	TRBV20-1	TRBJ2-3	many	CSASPTSKTDTQYF	TGCAGTGCTAGCCCCACTAGTAAGACAGATACGCAGTATTTT
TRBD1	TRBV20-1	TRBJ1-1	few	CSAPNRGVVATEAFF	TGCAGTGCCCCTAACAGGGGAGTGGTAGCCACTGAAGCTTTCTTT
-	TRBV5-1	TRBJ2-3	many	CASSASGTDTQYF	TGCGCCAGCTCGGCGAGTGGCACAGATACGCAGTATTTT
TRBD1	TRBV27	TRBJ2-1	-	CASSSPGQGFKIEQFF	TGTGCCAGCAGTTCCCCGGGACAGGGCTTCAAGATCGAGCAGTTCTTC
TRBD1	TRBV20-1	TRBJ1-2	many	CSASPGGAYGYTF	TGCAGTGCATCTCCAGGGGGTGCCTATGGCTACACCTTC
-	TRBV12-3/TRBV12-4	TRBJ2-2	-	CASSLMTGMNTGELFF	TGTGCCAGCAGTTTAATGACAGGAATGAACACCGGGGAGCTGTTTTTT
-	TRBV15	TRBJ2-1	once	CATSRGSSGASYNEQFF	TGTGCCACCAGCAGAGGGTCAAGCGGAGCCTCCTACAATGAGCAGTTCTTC
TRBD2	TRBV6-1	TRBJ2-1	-	CASSDPGTRPNEQFF	TGTGCCAGCAGTGATCCGGGGACTAGACCCAATGAGCAGTTCTTC
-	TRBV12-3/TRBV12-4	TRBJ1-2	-	CASSQDRLLGYTF	TGTGCCAGCAGTCAAGACAGGCTACTCGGCTACACCTTC
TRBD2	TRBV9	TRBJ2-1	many	CASSVSSGGYNEQFF	TGTGCCAGCAGCGTATCCAGCGGGGGTTACAATGAGCAGTTCTTC
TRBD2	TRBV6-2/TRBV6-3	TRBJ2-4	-	CASSLPTLAGGGKNIQYF	TGTGCCAGCAGTTTGCCGACCTTAGCGGGGGGGGGCAAAAACATTCAGTACTTC
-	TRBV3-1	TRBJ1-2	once	CASSQRDRLVYGYTF	TGTGCCAGCAGCCAACGGGACCGCCTGGTCTATGGCTACACCTTC
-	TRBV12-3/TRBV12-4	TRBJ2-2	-	CASNREINTGELFF	TGTGCCAGCAACCGGGAGATTAACACCGGGGAGCTGTTTTTT
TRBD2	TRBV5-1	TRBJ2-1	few	CASSSSSGGVWDEQFF	TGCGCCAGCAGCTCATCTAGCGGGGGGGTATGGGATGAGCAGTTCTTC
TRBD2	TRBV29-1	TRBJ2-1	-	CSVRLAGSSSSYNEQFF	TGCAGCGTACGACTAGCGGGGTCCTCGAGCTCCTACAATGAGCAGTTCTTC
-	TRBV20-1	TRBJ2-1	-	CSCYPRDPLNEQFF	TGCAGTTGCTACCCTAGGGATCCTCTGAATGAGCAGTTCTTC
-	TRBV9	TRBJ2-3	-	CASSVYEGDTQYF	TGTGCCAGCAGCGTATACGAAGGGGATACGCAGTATTTT
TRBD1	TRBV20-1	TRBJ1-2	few	CSASPRTGSGYTF	TGCAGTGCTAGTCCACGGACAGGGTCTGGCTACACCTTC
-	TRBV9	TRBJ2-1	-	CASSVDGQASLNEQFF	TGTGCCAGCAGCGTAGACGGACAAGCAAGCCTGAATGAGCAGTTCTTC
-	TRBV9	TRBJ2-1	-	CASSSPRAMPSF	TGTGCCAGCAGCTCCCCTAGAGCCATGCCGTCCTTC
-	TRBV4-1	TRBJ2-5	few	CASSDLKVSDPKTQYF	TGCGCCAGCAGCGATCTGAAGGTGTCGGACCCAAAGACCCAGTACTTC
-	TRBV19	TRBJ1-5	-	CASSIEAGAGQPQHF	TGTGCCAGTAGTATAGAAGCGGGGGCGGGTCAGCCCCAGCATTTT
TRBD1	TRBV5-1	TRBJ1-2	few	CASSSHRGQHYGYTF	TGCGCCAGCAGCTCCCACAGGGGGCAACACTATGGCTACACCTTC
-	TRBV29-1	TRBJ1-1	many	CSAWTDLNTEAFF	TGCAGCGCTTGGACAGACTTGAACACTGAAGCTTTCTTT
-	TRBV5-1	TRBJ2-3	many	CASSLAGDTQYF	TGCGCCAGCAGCTTGGCGGGAGATACGCAGTATTTT
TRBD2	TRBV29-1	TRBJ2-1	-	CSVEDLSGSSYNEQFF	TGCAGCGTTGAAGATCTAAGCGGGAGCTCCTACAATGAGCAGTTCTTC
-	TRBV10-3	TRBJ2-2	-	CAISEASTGELFF	TGTGCCATCAGTGAGGCGTCCACCGGGGAGCTGTTTTTT
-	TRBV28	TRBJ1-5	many	CASSYPGRRVHQPQHF	TGTGCCAGCAGCTACCCGGGACGAAGGGTGCATCAGCCCCAGCATTTT
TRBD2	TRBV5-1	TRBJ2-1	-	CASSLGLAGSSSYNEQFF	TGCGCCAGCAGCTTGGGACTAGCGGGGTCGAGCTCCTACAATGAGCAGTTCTTC
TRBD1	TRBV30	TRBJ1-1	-	CAWSPRQGINTEAFF	TGTGCCTGGAGTCCAAGACAGGGGATCAACACTGAAGCTTTCTTT
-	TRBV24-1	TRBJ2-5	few	CATSDLDSQETQYF	TGTGCCACCAGTGATTTGGACAGCCAAGAGACCCAGTACTTC
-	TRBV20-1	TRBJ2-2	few	CSAAGQLNTGELFF	TGCAGTGCTGCGGGACAGTTGAACACCGGGGAGCTGTTTTTT
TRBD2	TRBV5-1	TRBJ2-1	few	CASSLRRLAGAPPYNEQFF	TGCGCCAGCAGCTTGAGGAGGCTAGCGGGAGCGCCGCCCTACAATGAGCAGTTCTTC
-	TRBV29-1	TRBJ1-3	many	CSVTESGNTIYF	TGCAGCGTTACAGAGTCTGGAAACACCATATATTTT
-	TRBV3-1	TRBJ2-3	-	CASSQGSSAGTQYF	TGTGCCAGCAGCCAAGGTAGTAGCGCGGGTACGCAGTATTTT
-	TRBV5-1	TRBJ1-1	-	CASSPLLGTRVNTEAFF	TGCGCCAGCAGCCCCCTTCTGGGGACAAGGGTGAACACTGAAGCTTTCTTT
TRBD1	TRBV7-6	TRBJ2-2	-	CASHRQGNTGELFF	TGTGCCAGCCACAGACAGGGCAACACCGGGGAGCTGTTTTTT
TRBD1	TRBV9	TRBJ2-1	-	CASSVAWGQASYNEQFF	TGTGCCAGCAGCGTAGCTTGGGGACAGGCCTCCTACAATGAGCAGTTCTTC
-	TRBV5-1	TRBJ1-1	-	CASSLEPSTEAFF	TGCGCCAGCAGCTTGGAGCCTTCTACTGAAGCTTTCTTT
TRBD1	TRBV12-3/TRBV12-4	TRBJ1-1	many	CASSRTGGNTEAFF	TGTGCCAGCAGTCGAACAGGGGGGAACACTGAAGCTTTCTTT
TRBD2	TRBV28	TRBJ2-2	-	CASSAGLWGEREHTGELFF	TGTGCCAGCAGTGCAGGGCTGTGGGGAGAGCGGGAGCACACCGGGGAGCTGTTTTTT
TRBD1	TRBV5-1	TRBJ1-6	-	CASSLSGTEDSPLHF	TGCGCCAGCAGCTTGTCCGGGACAGAAGATTCACCCCTCCACTTT
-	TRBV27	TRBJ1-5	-	CASSLGTPNQPQHF	TGTGCCAGCAGTTTGGGGACACCGAATCAGCCCCAGCATTTT
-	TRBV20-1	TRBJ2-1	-	CSARDGAGYHNEQFF	TGCAGTGCTAGGGACGGGGCAGGTTATCACAATGAGCAGTTCTTC